Below, 5 T cell receptor beta chains from the same sample are listed, as sequenced in a study of human T cells and chemical hapten exposure. TCRdb re-called the RACE reads with MiXCR, one entry per CDR3 protein. The table has around 70,000 distinct CDR3 sequences, over 8.5% seen once. Time point defined: patch test 3, about 24 weeks after DPC sensitization. The treatment is: therapeutic diphenylcyclopropenone sensitization with weekly scalp DPC. This sample comprised whole blood, obtained in connection with sensitization to the hapten diphenylcyclopropenone (DPC). Receptors were obtained from a woman aged 45-59 years with alopecia areata. Some clones in this sample may be carry-over from other donors' samples.

A few counts support this clonotype. V is TRBV24-1 and J is TRBJ2-1; 8 bases agree with TRBD2. The CDR3 contains 15 residues. V was pared by 5 bases and J by 4 bases, with 6 bases of the junction left unmatched. Germline CDR1 is KGHDR and CDR2 is SFDVKD. CDR3 sequence reads: CATSAPTSVYNEQFF. CDR3 in DNA: TGTGCCACCAGTGCCCCGACTAGCGTTTACAATGAGCAGTTCTTC.

This clonotype was detected many times. The genes are TRBV6-6 and TRBJ1-4, with D unclear. The length of the CDR3 is 17 residues. With 0 bases removed from V and 3 bases from J, the gap between germline ends came to 14 bases. Looked up from germline, CDR1 is MNHNY and CDR2 is SVGAGI (reference sequence). This CDR3 reads CASSYSIGVSANEKLFF. CDR3 DNA: TGTGCCAGCAGTTACTCGATTGGGGTTTCCGCTAATGAAAAACTGTTTTTT.

The chain joins TRBV7-2 to TRBJ2-5; weak D call: TRBD1 (6 bases). Trimming shortened V by 5 bases and J by 2 bases, and 9 bases separated the two germline ends. CDR1 is SGHTA and CDR2 is FQGNSA in the germline V gene. This CDR3 region has 13 residues. CDR3 bases: TGTGCCAGCAGCCGGACAGCTCAAGAGACCCAGTACTTC. As protein: CASSRTAQETQYF.

This clonotype was detected many times. The CDR3 here is CASSPEDQPQHF. CDR3 in DNA: TGTGCCAGCTCACCCGAGGATCAGCCCCAGCATTTT. The chain has TRBV18 and TRBJ1-5; D is undetermined. Per the germline V gene, CDR1 is KGHSH and CDR2 is LQKENI. V gave up 3 bases and J gave up 5 bases, with 5 bases separating them. The CDR3 is made up of 12 amino acids. The entire variable domain, with the rest obtained from reference TRBV18 and TRBJ1-5, is as follows: NAGVMQNPRHLVRRRGQEARLRCSPMKGHSHVYWYRQLPEEGLKFMVYLQKENIIDESGMPKERFSAEFPKEGPSILRIQQVVRGDSAAYFCASSPEDQPQHFGDGTRLSIL.

The genes are TRBV7-3 and TRBJ2-4, with 9 nucleotides matching TRBD1. The germline V gene encodes CDR1 SGHTA and CDR2 FQGTGA. The CDR3 spans 13 residues. Germline trimming cut 5 bases from V and 9 bases from J; bases unmatched to any gene: 5. CDR3 in DNA: TGTGCCAGCAGCGCGTCGGACAGGGGCATTCAGTACTTC. Residues: CASSASDRGIQYF.